This T cell receptor beta chain was found in a study of T cells in Graves' hyperthyroidism and ophthalmopathy. This clonotype was detected ten times or more. From RNA transcripts, TCR beta CDR3 regions were amplified. HTBI primers were used for first-round RT-PCR of the TCR CDR3. TCRdb independently ran MiXCR on the multiplex PCR reads; one entry per CDR3 protein. This table holds about 360,000 distinct CDR3 sequences, approximately 15% found once. This CDR3 has 15 amino acids. Germline V gene sequence: CDR1 MDHEN, CDR2 SYDVKM. Between the trimmed V and J ends, which lost 6 bases and 0 bases, there was a span of 9 bases.

This chain uses TRBV28 with TRBJ2-6, with D perhaps TRBD1 (6 bases). The receptor's source is a man aged 25 to 40 with Graves' hyperthyroidism that later progressed to Graves' ophthalmopathy. Material for sequencing was blood. CDR3 loop: CASSGQSSGANVLTF. In DNA, the CDR3 is TGTGCCAGCAGCGGACAGTCCTCTGGGGCCAACGTCCTGACTTTC. Together with reference TRBV28 and TRBJ2-6, the CDR3 gives the full variable domain: DVKVTQSSRYLVKRTGEKVFLECVQDMDHENMFWYRQDPGLGLRLIYFSYDVKMKEKGDIPEGYSVSREKKERFSLILESASTNQTSMYLCASSGQSSGANVLTFGAGSRLTVL.